These 9 T cell receptor beta chains were all obtained from the same sample, sequenced in a study of T cells in Graves' hyperthyroidism and ophthalmopathy (dated by TCRdb to about 2019). The library was obtained by multiplex PCR. The data were produced on an Illumina HiSeq 2000. TCR beta CDR3 regions were amplified from RNA transcripts. A first-round RT-PCR of the TCR CDR3 used the HTBI primer set with the Qiagen OneStep RT-PCR kit. Starting from the raw public reads, TCRdb applied fastp trimming at Q25, assembled clones with MiXCR and retained in-frame beta chains. A single entry per CDR3 protein holds the most common genes and DNA from its merged rows. Here the sample has hundreds of thousands of distinct CDR3 sequences; roughly 13% occur a single time. The ten top clones hold roughly 25% of the sample. The sequenced sample was blood. The receptors originated from a woman aged 30 to 39 with Graves' hyperthyroidism.

This clonotype was seen many times. J is TRBJ2-1 and V is TRBV7-2; D unresolved. V lost 0 bases and J 0 bases, leaving 3 bases between the germline ends. The CDR3 has 14 amino acids. Germline values: CDR1 SGHTA, CDR2 FQGNSA. This chain's CDR3 is CASSLALSYNEQFF. CDR3 coding DNA: TGTGCCAGCAGCTTAGCCCTCTCCTACAATGAGCAGTTCTTC.

The chain uses TRBV24-1 and TRBJ1-5, with D possibly matching TRBD1 (5 bases). CDR3 size: 16 residues. Germline loops: CDR1 KGHDR, CDR2 SFDVKD. V was shortened by 7 bases and J by 4 bases, with 19 bases between the two germline ends. CDR3 sequence (DNA): TGTGCCACCAGCCCCAATAATGCAGGGAGTAATCAGCCCCAGCATTTT. This codes for CATSPNNAGSNQPQHF.

V is TRBV29-1 and J is TRBJ2-3; no definite D call. Germline CDR1 reads SQVTM; CDR2 reads ANQGSEA. V was clipped by 6 bases and J by 0 bases, with 16 bases between them. This CDR3 has 15 amino acids. The CDR3 coding sequence is TGCAGCGTGACCTCGGGCCCTGCTAGCACAGATACGCAGTATTTT. It translates to CSVTSGPASTDTQYF.

The chain combines TRBV28 with TRBJ2-2; 12 positions agree with TRBD2. Unmatched junction bases numbered 1, after V lost 2 bases and J lost 9 bases. Germline loops: CDR1 MDHEN, CDR2 SYDVKM. This CDR3 region has 14 residues. CDR3 DNA sequence: TGTGCCAGCAGTTTACTAGCGGGAGGGCGGGAGCTGTTTTTT. Protein product: CASSLLAGGRELFF.

V usage is TRBV20-1 and J usage is TRBJ2-7; 9 positions agree with TRBD2. The CDR3 consists of 14 residues. Germline CDR1 reads DFQATT; CDR2 reads SNEGSKA (reference sequence). V lost 0 bases, J lost 4 bases, and 4 bases stayed unmatched. The CDR3 region has the DNA TGCAGTGCTAGAGATCTAGCGGGAATTTACGAGCAGTACTTC. The encoded protein is CSARDLAGIYEQYF.

The chain couples TRBV20-1 to TRBJ1-1; tentatively, D is TRBD1 (5 bases). The germline gives CDR1 DFQATT, CDR2 SNEGSKA (reference sequence). The length of the CDR3 is 12 residues. The CDR3 loop reads CRPDRGLDEAFF. CDR3 coding DNA: TGCAGACCTGACCGGGGGTTAGATGAAGCTTTCTTT.

This clonotype was seen at least ten times. V gene TRBV28 combines with J gene TRBJ1-2, with 9 bases fitting TRBD1. Trimming removed 7 bases from V and 6 bases from J; junction bases left unmatched: 9. This CDR3 has 14 amino acids. Germline V lookup: CDR1 MDHEN, CDR2 SYDVKM. CDR3: CASTSPGQGNGYTF. The CDR3 DNA reads TGTGCCAGCACTTCCCCGGGACAGGGAAATGGCTACACCTTC.

The chain employs TRBV6-2 or TRBV6-3 and TRBJ2-7; TRBD1 agrees at 9 bases. The V gene's germline CDR1 is MNHEY and CDR2 SVGEGT. With V trimmed by 5 bases and J by 7 bases, 3 bases remained unmatched. This CDR3 comprises 12 residues. The CDR3 DNA sequence: TGTGCCAGCAGTGACAGGGGGTTTGAGCAGTACTTC. Protein: CASSDRGFEQYF.

Many counts were recorded for this clonotype. The chain recombines TRBV7-9 with TRBJ2-1, with no clear D. Trimming cost V 1 base and J 8 bases, with 12 bases left between them. CDR1 SEHNR and CDR2 FQNEAQ come from the germline V gene (reference sequence). This CDR3 region has 14 residues. For the CDR3, the DNA is TGTGCCAGCAGCTTAGGGCAGTACCAGGATGAGCAGTTCTTC. Protein sequence: CASSLGQYQDEQFF.